This is a list of T cell receptor beta chains from one sample in a study of blood T cell repertoires in COVID-19. Only in-frame clones appear in the TCRdb table, and some are missing; sequencing was by immunoSEQ multiplex PCR. Here the sample spans under 50,000 clones, just over 85% being singletons. Material: peripheral blood. The receptors derive from a man aged 35 to 55 with active COVID-19. The CDR3 runs from the conserved cysteine through the conserved F or W.

v_call: TRBV11-2
cdr3_length: 13
j_call: TRBJ2-7
cdr3_aa: CASSSQGPGEQYF

v_call: TRBV2
cdr3_length: 14
j_call: TRBJ1-5
cdr3_aa: CASQPDRGNQPQHF

v_call: TRBV28
cdr3_length: 14
j_call: TRBJ2-3
cdr3_aa: CASSSTPGEDTQYF

v_call: TRBV3-1/TRBV3-2
cdr3_length: 16
j_call: TRBJ2-1
cdr3_aa: CASSQGRVISYNEQFF

v_call: TRBV5-8
cdr3_length: 19
j_call: TRBJ1-3
cdr3_aa: CASSSKPGQVPRSGNTIYF

v_call: TRBV24-1
cdr3_length: 14
j_call: TRBJ1-1
cdr3_aa: CATSDSQGATEAFF

v_call: TRBV28
cdr3_length: 16
j_call: TRBJ2-2
cdr3_aa: CASSPPTGAGAGELFF

v_call: TRBV28
cdr3_length: 13
j_call: TRBJ2-7
cdr3_aa: CASRTGSSYEQYF

v_call: TRBV5-6
cdr3_length: 14
j_call: TRBJ2-3
cdr3_aa: CASSLISSTDTQYF

v_call: TRBV6-4
cdr3_length: 15
j_call: TRBJ2-3
cdr3_aa: CASSVGQGAVDTQYF

v_call: TRBV28
cdr3_length: 16
j_call: TRBJ2-1
cdr3_aa: CASSSHTSGRMNEQFF

v_call: TRBV28
cdr3_length: 17
j_call: TRBJ2-7
cdr3_aa: CASSLYPPGTSSYEQYF

v_call: TRBV5-1
cdr3_length: 14
j_call: TRBJ1-2
cdr3_aa: CASSYRQAFYGYTF

v_call: TRBV5-1
cdr3_length: 16
j_call: TRBJ2-1
cdr3_aa: CASSLDVAGGYNEQFF